These 4 T cell receptor beta chains came from one sample sequenced in a study of blood T cell repertoires in COVID-19. This table comes from immunoSEQ multiplex PCR, and its TCRdb copy is limited to in-frame clones, with some not included. The table includes 190,000 or so clones, around 86% detected once. Sequenced material: peripheral blood. The receptors come from a woman under 40 with active or convalescent COVID-19.

The chain couples TRBV15 to TRBJ1-2; unclear D gene. The CDR3 length is 13 residues. The V end lost 0 bases, the J end lost 5 bases, and 7 bases lay between the germline ends. The germline gives CDR1 LNHNV, CDR2 YYDKDF (reference sequence). The CDR3 sequence is CATSRDLAYGYTF. CDR3 sequence (DNA): TGTGCCACCAGCAGAGATCTCGCGTATGGCTACACCTTC. The full variable domain, with the rest looked up from reference TRBV15 and TRBJ1-2, is DAMVIQNPRYQVTQFGKPVTLSCSQTLNHNVMYWYQQKSSQAPKLLFHYYDKDFNNEADTPDNFQSRRPNTSFCFLDIRSPGLGDTAMYLCATSRDLAYGYTFGSGTRLTVV.

This sequence joins TRBV7-6 and TRBJ1-1, with 11 bases lining up with TRBD1. Looked up from germline, CDR1 is SGHVS and CDR2 is FNYEAQ. This CDR3 is 17 amino acids long. The trim removed 4 bases at V and 5 bases at J, leaving 12 bases unmatched. CDR3 sequence reads: CASSSTDRGLFRTEAFF. The DNA of the CDR3 is TGTGCCAGCAGCTCCACGGACAGGGGGCTGTTCCGGACTGAAGCTTTCTTT.

CDR3 protein: CASSSSLGTVDSPLHF. CDR3 sequence (DNA): TGTGCCAGCAGCTCCTCACTCGGGACAGTGGATTCACCCCTCCACTTT. The chain joins TRBV13 to TRBJ1-6; 7 bases line up with TRBD1. V lost 4 bases, J lost 8 bases, and 11 bases stayed unmatched. There are 16 residues in the CDR3. Germline V gene data show CDR1 as PRHDT and CDR2 as FYEKMQ (reference sequence).

V and J are TRBV10-3 and TRBJ2-1; 11 bases fit TRBD2. Losses at the gene ends were 3 bases for V and 0 bases for J; bases not matched to a gene: 16. This CDR3 has 21 amino acids. Germline V gene data show CDR1 as ENHRY and CDR2 as SYGVKD. CDR3 residues: CAISEQRTGTSGLLSYNEQFF. The CDR3 region has the DNA TGTGCCATCAGTGAACAACGAACCGGGACTAGCGGCCTTCTCTCCTACAATGAGCAGTTCTTC.